This TCR beta chain was sequenced for a study of shared clonotypes between healthy human individuals. Comment on this clone: Its antigen is as yet unknown.

CD8 cells regarded as naive lacked CD45RO, were positively chosen for CCR7, and omitted terminally differentiated effector memory CD45RA+ cells. Germline loops: CDR1 SGHRS, CDR2 YFSETQ. After removal of 4 bases from V and 0 bases from J, the junction contained 3 bases not matched to a gene. The CDR3 sequence is 16 residues long. Whole-study findings and limits: Estimated clonotype richness was generally higher in naive than memory subsets. Depth of sequencing was expected to influence donor clonotype sharing.

Assay: immunoSEQ multiplex PCR; the TCRdb copy retains only in-frame clones and omits some. The sample shows 1.5 million to 2.5 million clones, about 94% of them seen only once. V is TRBV5-1 and J is TRBJ2-3; 12 positions match TRBD2. The sample comprised naive CD8+ T cells sorted from blood. The sequence was collected from a man between 18 and 35 years old in good health. This CDR3 reads CASSPGLAGSTDTQYF. The CDR3 coding sequence is TGCGCCAGCAGCCCAGGACTAGCGGGGAGCACAGATACGCAGTATTTT.